This record covers a single T cell receptor (beta chain). The entry originates in a study of blood T cell repertoires in COVID-19. The wider study: Italy, Spain and the United States were the sources of the convalescent and acute COVID-19 samples.

Cohort placement rested on clinical history that participants reported themselves. Authors' analysis steps: Nucleated cell counts were estimated from reference gene primer amplification. TCRdb keeps only in-frame clones here, not all; method: immunoSEQ multiplex PCR. That table gives V, J and clone size, and the DNA gave D and trimming. The table has around 320,000 clones, roughly 90% seen once; the top ten hold approximately 4.3%. J lost 5 bases, V lost 6 bases, and 7 bases had no gene match. The germline V gene encodes CDR1 MDHEN and CDR2 SYDVKM. The CDR3 is 14 amino acids. The chain couples TRBV28 to TRBJ2-3; 8 bases match TRBD1. Sequencing used PBMCs or T cells enriched from blood (not recorded which). The receptor was derived from a woman under 30 with acute COVID-19. CDR3 DNA: TGTGCCAGCAGCTCAGACAGGGGTCAAGATACGCAGTATTTT. Amino acid sequence: CASSSDRGQDTQYF. Supplemented by reference TRBV28 and TRBJ2-3, the full variable domain reads DVKVTQSSRYLVKRTGEKVFLECVQDMDHENMFWYRQDPGLGLRLIYFSYDVKMKEKGDIPEGYSVSREKKERFSLILESASTNQTSMYLCASSSDRGQDTQYFGPGTRLTVL.